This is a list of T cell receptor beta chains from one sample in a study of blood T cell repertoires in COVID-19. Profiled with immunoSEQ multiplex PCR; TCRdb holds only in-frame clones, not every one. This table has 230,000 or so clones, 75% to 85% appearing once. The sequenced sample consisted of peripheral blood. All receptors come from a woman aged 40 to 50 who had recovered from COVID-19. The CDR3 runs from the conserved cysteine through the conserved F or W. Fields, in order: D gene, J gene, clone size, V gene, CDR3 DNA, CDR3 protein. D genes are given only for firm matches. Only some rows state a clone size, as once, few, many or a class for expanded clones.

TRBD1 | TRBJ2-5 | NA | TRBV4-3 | TGCGCCAGCAGCCAAGATACACGCTTGGCAGGGGGACAAGAGACCCAGTACTTC | CASSQDTRLAGGQETQYF
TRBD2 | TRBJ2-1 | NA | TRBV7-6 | TGTGCCAGCAGCTTTAGCGGGGCTAGCTCCTACAATGAGCAGTTCTTC | CASSFSGASSYNEQFF
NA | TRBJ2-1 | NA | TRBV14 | TGTGCCAGCAGCCAATCCTTGACGGGCAATGAGCAGTTCTTC | CASSQSLTGNEQFF
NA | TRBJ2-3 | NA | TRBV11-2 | TGTGCCAGCAGCTACGGGGGGCCAAGCACAGATACGCAGTATTTT | CASSYGGPSTDTQYF
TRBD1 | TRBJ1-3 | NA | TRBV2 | TGTGCCAGTTCGGGACAGCTCTCTGGAAACACCATATATTTT | CASSGQLSGNTIYF
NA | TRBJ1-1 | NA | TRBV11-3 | TGTGCCAGCAGACGTACGCTTACAGGGACTGAAGCTTTCTTT | CASRRTLTGTEAFF
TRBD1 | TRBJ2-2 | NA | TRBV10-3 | TGTGCCATCGGGACAGCGAACACCGGGGAGCTGTTTTTT | CAIGTANTGELFF
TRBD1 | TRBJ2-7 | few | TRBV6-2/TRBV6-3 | TGTGCCAGCAGCCCTCCAGGCGGGACAGGGACGTCCTACGAGCAGTACTTC | CASSPPGGTGTSYEQYF
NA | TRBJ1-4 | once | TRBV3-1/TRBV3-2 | TGTGCCAGCAGCCACTATGACGGGATTCGTAGTGAAAAACTGTTTTTT | CASSHYDGIRSEKLFF
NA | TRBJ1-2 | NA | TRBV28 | TGTGCCACCGAGGGAGGGAACTATGGCTACACCTTC | CATEGGNYGYTF
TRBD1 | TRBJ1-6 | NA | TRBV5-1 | TGCGCCAGCTCCCAGGGGGACAGGGTTTCACCCCTCCACTTT | CASSQGDRVSPLHF
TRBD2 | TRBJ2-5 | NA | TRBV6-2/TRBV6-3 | TGTGCCAGCAGTTACCGTCCCAGACTAGCGGGGGGCCAACAAGAGACCCAGTACTTC | CASSYRPRLAGGQQETQYF
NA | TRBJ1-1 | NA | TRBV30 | TGTGCCTCCCGGAGGGGTTTGGACACTGAAGCTTTCTTT | CASRRGLDTEAFF
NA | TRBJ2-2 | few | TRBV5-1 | TGCGCCAGCAGCCATAGCCGGGACGGAGGGCCCGGGGAGCTGTTTTTT | CASSHSRDGGPGELFF
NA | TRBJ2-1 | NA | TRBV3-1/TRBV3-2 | TGTGCCAGCAGCGTACTGGGGGGTGCTGTCGATGAGCAGTTCTTC | CASSVLGGAVDEQFF
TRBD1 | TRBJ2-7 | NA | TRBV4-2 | TGTGCCAGCAGCCGCAGCACAGGGGACGGGTACGAGCAGTACTTC | CASSRSTGDGYEQYF
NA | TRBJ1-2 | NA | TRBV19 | TGTGCCAGTCGGAGGAGGGACCGTGGCTACACCTTC | CASRRRDRGYTF
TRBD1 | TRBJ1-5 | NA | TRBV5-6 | TGTGCCAGCAGCCGGACAGGGTATAGCAATCAGCCCCAGCATTTT | CASSRTGYSNQPQHF
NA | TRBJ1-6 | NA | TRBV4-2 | TGTGCCAGCAGCCAAGATGGGCCTTGGGGGGGCACTCCTTCACCCCTCCACTTT | CASSQDGPWGGTPSPLHF
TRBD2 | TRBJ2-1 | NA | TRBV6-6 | TGTGCCAGCAGTTCGTTAGGGACTAGCGGGGTCAATGAGCAGTTCTTC | CASSSLGTSGVNEQFF
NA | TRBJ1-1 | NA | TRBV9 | TGTGCCAGCAGCGTAGCTTCGGAGGGAACTGAAGCTTTCTTT | CASSVASEGTEAFF
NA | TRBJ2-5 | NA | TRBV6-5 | TGTGCCGCCGCGGCGACGACCCTCCAAGAGACCCAGTACTTC | CAAAATTLQETQYF
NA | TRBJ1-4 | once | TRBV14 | TGTGCCAGCAGCCAACCCCGGGGAGAAAAACTGTTTTTT | CASSQPRGEKLFF
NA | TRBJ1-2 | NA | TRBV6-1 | TGTGCCAGCAGCGGGACTTCTAGTATCCTCTACACCTTC | CASSGTSSILYTF
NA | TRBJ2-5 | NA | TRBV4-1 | TGCGCCAGCAGCCAAGCGGTCGTTGGACAGTTCCAAGAGACCCAGTACTTC | CASSQAVVGQFQETQYF
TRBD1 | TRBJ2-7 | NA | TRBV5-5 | TGTGCCAGCAGCTTGGGACAGGGAGCAGGGGCTTACGAGCAGTACTTC | CASSLGQGAGAYEQYF